This TCR beta chain was identified in a study of blood T cell repertoires in COVID-19 (dated by TCRdb to about 2020). At the level of the whole study: Collaborator samples came from the United States, Italy and Spain and covered acute and convalescent phases of COVID-19. A de-identified subject ID, COVID-19 status, age in years and sex were almost always included in the sample metadata. The samples were drawn from the first 160 participants of the ongoing ImmuneRACE study and from 950 to 1,500 subjects provided by 6 global collaborators. The repertoires were released in a freely available public database intended as a resource for research on the immune response to SARS-CoV-2. Where available, HLA class I and class II types were obtained from metadata supplied by the sample provider rather than from assay-based typing. The material from the prospective study consisted of cDNA or gDNA derived from T cells, B-cell-depleted T cells, or PBMCs. Deeply sampled blood TCRbeta repertoires from subjects exposed to, actively infected with, or recovered from COVID-19 were included in the dataset.

Here is what the overall study found, with its caveats: The quantity of clinical and demographic metadata differed by source and by participant and was supplied without curation.

Cut back by 2 bases and 5 bases, the V and J ends lie 9 bases apart. Spanning cysteine to phenylalanine, the CDR3 consists of 13 amino acids. The retained sequence is limited to the CDR3, 39 bases, with the frame set at the first base. Via the germline V gene, CDR1 is LGHNT and CDR2 FRNRAP. TCRbeta CDR3 regions were amplified from genomic DNA using the immunoSEQ Assay, a bias-controlled multiplex PCR. Turning to the authors' computational methods: Nucleated cell counts per sample were estimated from amplification of reference gene primers within the assay. To quantify the absolute abundance of each unique TCRbeta CDR3 rearrangement, sequence reads were collapsed and filtered. For each sample, productive Simpson clonality was calculated as the square root of Simpson's diversity index over productive rearrangements. Held by TCRdb, this immuneACCESS table contains in-frame sequences only and omits some clones. Under half of the omission traces to an unresolved V gene where checked; the cause of the rest is unknown. Clone size and V and J calls were adopted from that table, with D and trimming inferred from the DNA. The sample table contains about 240,000 clones; only one count was recorded for 85% to 90% of them. The biggest ten clones account for 6% to 9% of the sample.

With regard to this clone: This clone's antigen is unknown. One base away there is no much larger clone; base qualities are not given.

The collaborating institutions used their own protocols to collect whole blood in K2EDTA tubes. For TCRbeta analysis, collaborators shipped samples as frozen whole blood, isolated PBMCs, or DNA extracted from either of those sample types. Material: peripheral blood. The sequence was collected from a woman between 65 and 79 years old with active or convalescent COVID-19. The chain is encoded by TRBV12-5 joined to TRBJ1-2; a tentative D match to TRBD1 spans 5 bases. The nucleotide sequence reads as follows: TGTGCTAGTGGTTTGACGACAGAATATGGCTACACCTTC. Its protein product is CASGLTTEYGYTF.